This TCR beta chain was captured by sequencing in a study of OX40 agonist ivuxolimab in advanced cancers. With regard to the full study: Ivuxolimab was an agonistic, fully human IgG2 monoclonal antibody directed against OX40 (CD134), a costimulatory receptor. Intravenous ivuxolimab was administered to patients every 2 weeks at six dose levels: 0.01, 0.1, 0.3, 1.5, 3 and 10 mg/kg. Among the approximately 54 dose-escalation patients, approximately 20 had hepatocellular carcinoma, about 15 melanoma, 9 renal cell carcinoma and 9 head and neck cancer. The dose-escalation cohort was about 86% male with a mean age of about 65 years, ranging from 23 to 79. Patients were allowed to have had prior anti-PD-1, anti-PD-L1 or anti-CTLA-4 therapy, and 40% of the dose-escalation patients had previously received checkpoint inhibitors. Three dose-escalation patients achieved partial responses, one with hepatocellular carcinoma and two with cutaneous melanoma. Peripheral TCRbeta sequencing was intended to test whether TCR sequence diversity was altered and clonal T-cell expansion was caused by ivuxolimab. The monotherapy dose-escalation portion (N ≈ 52 patients) of the phase I ivuxolimab trial is reported in the paper. The full study reports these points: In the 0.1-3.0 mg/kg groups, partial responders were among the patients with the lowest normalized peripheral clonal expansion, particularly in CD8+ T cells. After ivuxolimab, more expanded clones were found on average in CD8+ T cells than in CD4+ T cells. Low levels of normalized T-cell clonal expansion were also seen in some nonresponding patients. The antigen specificity of the peripheral T cells that underwent clonal expansion was not determined. At doses of 0.1 to 3.0 mg/kg, clonal expansion of both CD4+ and CD8+ T cells in blood was seen between baseline and week 6.

As for this clone: Its antigen remains undetermined. Base qualities were left out, and no much larger clone turns up one base away.

Genomic DNA was extracted from sorted cells for sequencing of the TCRbeta CDR3 region. The immunoSEQ Assay was used for sequencing of TCRbeta CDR3 regions. TCRdb took this table from immuneACCESS and kept in-frame rearrangements with V and J called. Such tables lack part of the clones; where checked against another copy, unresolved V genes explain under half of the gap, and the rest is unexplained. The sample yields under 80,000 clones; approximately 86% were counted once. The ten top clones hold roughly 7.3% of the sample. Patients with autoimmune disease history or receiving systemic immunosuppression were excluded from the trial. In every dose cohort, peripheral blood was drawn for TCR sequencing at baseline, cycle 4 day 1, and cycle 7 day 1. Samples came from an open-label, multicenter, first-in-human phase I dose-escalation trial of ivuxolimab. The trial enrolled adults with locally advanced or metastatic head and neck squamous cell, hepatocellular, melanoma or renal cell carcinoma. Before TCR sequencing, CD4+ T cells and CD8+ T cells were sorted from peripheral blood as separate populations.

This TCR came from an adult with an advanced solid tumor such as melanoma, head and neck, liver or kidney cancer. Source: CD4+ or CD8+ T cells sorted from blood, taken in a trial of the OX40 agonist ivuxolimab.

DNA sequence: TGTGCCAGCAGTGCCCGACTAGCGCGAGGGGATACGCAGTATTTT. This yields the protein CASSARLARGDTQYF. The rearrangement joined TRBV6-1 to TRBJ2-3; 8 central bases correspond to TRBD2. CDR1 MNHNS and CDR2 SASEGT are derived from the germline V gene. The CDR3 spans 15 residues, from the cysteine through the phenylalanine. The retained sequence is limited to the CDR3, 45 bases, with the frame set at the first base. Trimming leaves V shorter by 4 bases and J shorter by 6 bases, with the junction holding 9 bases beyond the gene matches.